Reported below is one T cell receptor beta chain. The entry originates in a study of blood T cell repertoires in COVID-19. Some clones are missing from TCRdb's copy, which holds only in-frame ones; the method was immunoSEQ multiplex PCR. The data show fewer than 250,000 clones, approximately 80% seen once. This CDR3 is built from 13 residues. Germline V CDR1 and CDR2: SGHTA, FQGNSA. V lost 3 bases to trimming and J lost 2 bases, with 8 bases between them. This TCR came from a man under 40 with active or convalescent COVID-19. The chain employs TRBV7-2 and TRBJ2-7, with D possibly TRBD1 on 5 matching bases. The sequencing sample was made of peripheral blood. For the CDR3, the DNA is TGTGCCAGCAGCTTCGCCAGGGCCTACGAGCAGTACTTC. As protein: CASSFARAYEQYF.